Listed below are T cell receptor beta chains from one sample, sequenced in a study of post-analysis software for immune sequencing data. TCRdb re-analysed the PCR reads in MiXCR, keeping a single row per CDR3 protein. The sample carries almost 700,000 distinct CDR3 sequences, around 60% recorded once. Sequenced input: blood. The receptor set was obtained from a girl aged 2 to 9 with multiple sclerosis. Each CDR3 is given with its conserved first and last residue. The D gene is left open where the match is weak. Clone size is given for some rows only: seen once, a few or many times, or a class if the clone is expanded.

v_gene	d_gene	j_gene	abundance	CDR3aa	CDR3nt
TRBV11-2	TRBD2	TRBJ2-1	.	CASSLGWRGTRSSYNEQFF	TGTGCCAGCAGCTTAGGCTGGCGGGGGACCCGCTCCTCCTACAATGAGCAGTTCTTC
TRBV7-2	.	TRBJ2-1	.	CASSQDTGSYNEQFF	TGTGCCAGCAGTCAGGACACCGGCTCCTACAATGAGCAGTTCTTC
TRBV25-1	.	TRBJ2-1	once	CASSRLGPGNEQFF	TGTGCCAGCAGCCGGTTGGGACCTGGCAATGAGCAGTTCTTC
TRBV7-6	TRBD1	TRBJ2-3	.	CASSLSTGKDTQYF	TGTGCCAGCAGCTTATCGACAGGGAAGGATACGCAGTATTTT
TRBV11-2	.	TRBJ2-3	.	CASSFYITDTQYF	TGTGCCAGCAGCTTTTACATCACAGATACGCAGTATTTT
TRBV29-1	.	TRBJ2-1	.	CSVAPASREISYNEQFF	TGCAGCGTAGCCCCTGCGTCGCGGGAAATCTCCTACAATGAGCAGTTCTTC
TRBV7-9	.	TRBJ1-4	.	CASSLIRGLDDKLFF	TGTGCCAGCAGCTTAATCAGGGGCTTGGATGACAAACTGTTTTTT
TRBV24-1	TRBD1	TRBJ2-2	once	CATSDTTGTGVNTGELFF	TGTGCCACCAGTGATACCACCGGGACAGGAGTGAACACCGGGGAGCTGTTTTTT
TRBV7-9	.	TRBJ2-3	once	CASSLFREIMTDTQYF	TGTGCCAGCAGCTTATTCCGGGAGATCATGACAGATACGCAGTATTTT
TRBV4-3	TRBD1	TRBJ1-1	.	CASSQEPLGTVMNTEAFF	TGCGCCAGCAGCCAAGAACCCCTAGGGACAGTCATGAACACTGAAGCTTTCTTT
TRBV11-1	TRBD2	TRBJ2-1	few	CASSPTSGGTYNEQFF	TGTGCCAGCAGCCCCACTAGCGGGGGGACTTACAATGAGCAGTTCTTC
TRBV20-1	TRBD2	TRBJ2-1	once	CSANSGRGNEQFF	TGCAGTGCAAATAGCGGGAGAGGCAATGAGCAGTTCTTC
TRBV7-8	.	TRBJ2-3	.	CASSLGGLGLAMGFGDTQYF	TGTGCCAGCAGCTTAGGGGGCCTAGGTCTAGCAATGGGGTTCGGAGATACGCAGTATTTT
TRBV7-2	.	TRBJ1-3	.	CASSLWGDTGNTIYF	TGTGCCAGCAGCTTATGGGGGGACACTGGAAACACCATATATTTT
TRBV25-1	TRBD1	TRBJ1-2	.	CASSNRGSYTF	TGTGCCAGCAGTAACAGGGGAAGCTACACCTTC
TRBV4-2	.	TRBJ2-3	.	CASSQGSEADTQYF	TGTGCCAGCAGCCAAGGGTCGGAGGCGGATACGCAGTATTTT
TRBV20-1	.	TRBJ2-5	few	CSARDVQAKGEETQYF	TGCAGTGCTAGAGATGTACAGGCGAAGGGTGAAGAGACCCAGTACTTC
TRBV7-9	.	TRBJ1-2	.	CASSPMGGNYGYTF	TGTGCCAGCAGCCCCATGGGGGGCAACTATGGCTACACCTTC
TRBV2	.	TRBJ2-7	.	CASRENYEQYF	TGTGCCAGCAGGGAAAACTACGAGCAGTACTTC
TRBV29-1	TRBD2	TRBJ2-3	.	CSVGTSGGDTQYF	TGCAGCGTCGGGACTAGCGGGGGGGATACGCAGTATTTT
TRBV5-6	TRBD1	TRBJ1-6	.	CASRRDRGNSPLHF	TGTGCCAGCAGACGGGACAGGGGTAATTCACCCCTCCACTTT
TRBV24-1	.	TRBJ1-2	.	CATSDSGGSYTF	TGTGCCACCAGTGATAGTGGCGGGAGCTACACCTTC
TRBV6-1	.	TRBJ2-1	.	CANTETLGDNEQFF	TGTGCCAACACCGAGACACTCGGAGACAATGAGCAGTTCTTC
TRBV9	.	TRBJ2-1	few	CASSPGSKERKGNEQFF	TGTGCCAGCAGCCCAGGGAGTAAGGAGCGTAAAGGTAATGAGCAGTTCTTC
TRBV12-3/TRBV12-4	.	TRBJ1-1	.	CASSSGGVIRPNTEAFF	TGTGCCAGCAGTTCAGGAGGGGTAATTAGGCCGAACACTGAAGCTTTCTTT
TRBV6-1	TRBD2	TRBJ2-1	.	CASRDLHMGLAGDEQFF	TGTGCCAGCAGGGACCTCCATATGGGACTAGCGGGCGATGAGCAGTTCTTC
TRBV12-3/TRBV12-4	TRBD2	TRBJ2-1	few	CASSLPRLAGTYNEQFF	TGTGCCAGCAGTCTCCCCCGACTAGCGGGGACCTACAATGAGCAGTTCTTC
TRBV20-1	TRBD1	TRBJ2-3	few	CSLPDRDTTDTQYF	TGCAGTCTTCCCGACAGGGACACCACAGATACGCAGTATTTT
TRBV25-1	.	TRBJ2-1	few	CASSESGSYEQFF	TGTGCCAGCAGTGAATCAGGGAGTTATGAGCAGTTCTTC
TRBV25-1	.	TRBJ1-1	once	CASSEYRQAEAFF	TGTGCCAGCAGTGAATATCGCCAGGCCGAGGCTTTCTTT
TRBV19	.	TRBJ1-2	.	CASSITLAEGNYGYTF	TGTGCCAGTAGTATTACATTGGCGGAAGGAAACTATGGCTACACCTTC
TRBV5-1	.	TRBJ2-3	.	CASSLSASSGTDTQYF	TGCGCCAGCAGCTTGTCAGCGTCAAGTGGTACAGATACGCAGTATTTT
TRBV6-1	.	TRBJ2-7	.	CASIDKLDEQYF	TGTGCCAGCATTGACAAACTAGACGAGCAGTACTTC
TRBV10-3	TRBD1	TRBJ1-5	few	CAISGDRDGQPQHF	TGTGCCATCAGTGGGGACAGGGATGGCCAGCCCCAGCATTTT
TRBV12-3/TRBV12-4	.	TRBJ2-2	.	CASSLIQGATGELFF	TGTGCCAGCAGTTTGATACAGGGCGCCACCGGGGAGCTGTTTTTT
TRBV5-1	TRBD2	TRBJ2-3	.	CASSRGTSGAGDTQYF	TGCGCCAGCAGCAGGGGGACTAGCGGGGCAGGAGATACGCAGTATTTT
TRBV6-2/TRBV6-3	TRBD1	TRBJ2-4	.	CASSYPLFLDRPKNIQYF	TGTGCCAGCAGTTACCCCCTATTCTTGGACAGGCCCAAAAACATTCAGTACTTC
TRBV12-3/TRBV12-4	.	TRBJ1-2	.	CASSLRTKGYGYTF	TGTGCCAGCAGCCTTAGGACCAAAGGCTATGGCTACACCTTC
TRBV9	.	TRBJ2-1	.	CASSVANGAYNEQFF	TGTGCCAGCAGCGTAGCAAACGGAGCCTACAATGAGCAGTTCTTC
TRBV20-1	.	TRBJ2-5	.	CSARVGQETQYF	TGCAGTGCTAGGGTTGGCCAAGAGACCCAGTACTTC
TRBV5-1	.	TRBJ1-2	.	CASSLEYRYGYTF	TGCGCCAGCAGCTTGGAGTATCGGTATGGCTACACCTTC
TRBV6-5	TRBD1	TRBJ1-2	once	CASSYSASQGARRGYTF	TGTGCCAGCAGTTACTCGGCTAGTCAGGGGGCGCGAAGGGGCTACACCTTC
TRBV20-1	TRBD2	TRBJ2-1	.	CSVGSGYEQFF	TGCAGTGTAGGTAGCGGGTATGAGCAGTTCTTC
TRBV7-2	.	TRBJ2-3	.	CASSLEGTRPTDTQYF	TGTGCCAGCAGCTTAGAAGGGACTCGGCCCACAGATACGCAGTATTTT
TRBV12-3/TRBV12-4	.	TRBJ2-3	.	CASTTGLFALDTQYF	TGTGCCAGCACCACCGGACTCTTTGCTCTCGATACGCAGTATTTT
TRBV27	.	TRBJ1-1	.	CASKQLNWPGAVVEAFF	TGTGCCAGTAAACAGTTAAATTGGCCAGGGGCCGTTGTTGAAGCTTTCTTT
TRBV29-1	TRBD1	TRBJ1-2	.	CSVGQGEYYGYTF	TGCAGCGTGGGACAGGGGGAATACTATGGCTACACCTTC
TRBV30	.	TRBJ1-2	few	CAWRGLPSGYTF	TGTGCCTGGAGAGGCCTCCCCTCTGGCTACACCTTC
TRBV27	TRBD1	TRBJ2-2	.	CASSLRQGSWNTGELFF	TGTGCCAGCAGTTTAAGACAGGGATCGTGGAACACCGGGGAGCTGTTTTTT